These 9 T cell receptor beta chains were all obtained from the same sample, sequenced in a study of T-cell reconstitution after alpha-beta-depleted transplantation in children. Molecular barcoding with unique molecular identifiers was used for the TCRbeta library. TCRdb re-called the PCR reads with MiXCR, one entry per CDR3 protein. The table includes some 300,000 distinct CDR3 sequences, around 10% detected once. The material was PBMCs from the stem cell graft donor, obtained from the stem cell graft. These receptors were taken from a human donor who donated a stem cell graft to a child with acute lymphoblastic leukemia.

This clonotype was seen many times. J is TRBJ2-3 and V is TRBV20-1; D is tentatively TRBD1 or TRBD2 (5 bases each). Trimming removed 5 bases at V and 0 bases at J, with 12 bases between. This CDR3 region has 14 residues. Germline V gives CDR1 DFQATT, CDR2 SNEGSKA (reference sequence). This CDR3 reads CSAPGATSTDTQYF. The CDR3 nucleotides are TGCAGTGCTCCCGGGGCGACCAGCACAGATACGCAGTATTTT.

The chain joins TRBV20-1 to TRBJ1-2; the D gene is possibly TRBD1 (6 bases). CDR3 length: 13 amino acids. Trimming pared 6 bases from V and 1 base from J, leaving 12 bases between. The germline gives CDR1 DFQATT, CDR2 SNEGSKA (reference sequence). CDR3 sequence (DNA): TGCAGTGCAGGACAGCGAATTAACTATGGCTACACCTTC. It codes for CSAGQRINYGYTF.

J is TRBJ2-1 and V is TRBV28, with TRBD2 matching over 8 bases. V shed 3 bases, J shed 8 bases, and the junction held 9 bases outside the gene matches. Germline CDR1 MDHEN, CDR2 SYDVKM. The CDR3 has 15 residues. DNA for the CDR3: TGTGCCAGCAGTTTTGGAGCGGGAGCGTTAGATGAGCAGTTCTTC. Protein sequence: CASSFGAGALDEQFF.

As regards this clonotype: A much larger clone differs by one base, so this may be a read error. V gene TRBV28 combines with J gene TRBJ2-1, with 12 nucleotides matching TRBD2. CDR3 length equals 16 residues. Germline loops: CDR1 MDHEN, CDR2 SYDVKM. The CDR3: CASSRLAGALFNEQLF. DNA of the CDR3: TGTGCCAGTTCCAGACTAGCGGGAGCACTATTCAATGAGCAGTTATTC.

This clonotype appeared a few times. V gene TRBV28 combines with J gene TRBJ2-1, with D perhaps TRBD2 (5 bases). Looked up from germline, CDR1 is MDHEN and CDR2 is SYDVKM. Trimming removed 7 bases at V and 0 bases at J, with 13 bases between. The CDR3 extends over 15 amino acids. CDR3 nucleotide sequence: TGTGCCAGCAAGGAGGAGCCAAGCTCCTACAATGAGCAGTTCTTC. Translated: CASKEEPSSYNEQFF.

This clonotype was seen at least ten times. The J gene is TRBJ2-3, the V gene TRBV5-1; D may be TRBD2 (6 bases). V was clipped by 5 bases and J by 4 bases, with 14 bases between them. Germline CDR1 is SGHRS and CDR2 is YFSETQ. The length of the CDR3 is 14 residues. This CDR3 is CASSTGRSADTQYF. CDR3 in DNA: TGCGCCAGCAGTACCGGGAGAAGTGCAGATACGCAGTATTTT. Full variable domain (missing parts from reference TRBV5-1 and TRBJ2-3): KAGVTQTPRYLIKTRGQQVTLSCSPISGHRSVSWYQQTPGQGLQFLFEYFSETQRNKGNFPGRFSGRQFSNSRSEMNVSTLELGDSALYLCASSTGRSADTQYFGPGTRLTVL.

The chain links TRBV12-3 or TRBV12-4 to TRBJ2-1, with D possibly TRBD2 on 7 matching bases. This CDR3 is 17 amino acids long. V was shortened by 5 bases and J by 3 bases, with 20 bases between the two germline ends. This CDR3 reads CASSPWGGREVYNEQFF. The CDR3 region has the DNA TGTGCCAGCAGTCCTTGGGGGGGCCGGGAGGTCTACAATGAGCAGTTCTTC.

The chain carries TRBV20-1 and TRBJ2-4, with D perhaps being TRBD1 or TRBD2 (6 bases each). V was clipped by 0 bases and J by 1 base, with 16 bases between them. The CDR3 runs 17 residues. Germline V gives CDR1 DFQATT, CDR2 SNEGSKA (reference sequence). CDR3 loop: CSARDRPGAGAKNIQYF. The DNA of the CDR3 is TGCAGTGCTAGAGATCGCCCGGGGGCTGGGGCCAAAAACATTCAGTACTTC.

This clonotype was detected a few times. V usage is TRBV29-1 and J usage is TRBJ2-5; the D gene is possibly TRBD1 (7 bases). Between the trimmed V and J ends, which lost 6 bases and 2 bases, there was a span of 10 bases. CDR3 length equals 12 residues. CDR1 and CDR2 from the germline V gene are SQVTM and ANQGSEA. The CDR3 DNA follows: TGCAGCGTCGCGGGACAGCAAGAGACCCAGTACTTC. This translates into CSVAGQQETQYF.